Each of the 22 T cell receptor beta chains below was sequenced from the same sample in a study of cytomegalovirus exposure and HLA in healthy donors. The study ran its PCR with 60 Vbeta and 13 Jbeta primers. Measured with immunoSEQ multiplex PCR; TCRdb has only the in-frame clones, and not every one. The data contain 130,000 to 150,000 clones, nearly 80% of them singletons. Sequenced material: PBMCs. The receptors were gathered from a male donor in good health and CMV-seronegative.

V and J are TRBV30 and TRBJ1-5; D not certain. Looked up from germline, CDR1 is GTSNPN and CDR2 is SVGIG (reference sequence). This CDR3 region has 13 residues. Trimming stripped 3 bases from V and 8 bases from J, with 14 bases between. CDR3 in DNA: TGTGCCTGGAGGGCTCCGGGTACGGAGCCCCAGCATTTT. It translates to CAWRAPGTEPQHF.

This clone appeared a single time. V and J are TRBV30 and TRBJ1-3; unclear D gene. V was shortened by 2 bases and J by 0 bases, with 14 bases between the two germline ends. CDR1 is GTSNPN and CDR2 is SVGIG in the germline V gene (reference sequence). The CDR3 is 16 residues long. As DNA, the CDR3 is TGTGCCTGGAGTTATCGCGCGGGCTACTCTGGAAACACCATATATTTT. It encodes CAWSYRAGYSGNTIYF. Full variable domain (rest looked up from reference TRBV30 and TRBJ1-3): SQTIHQWPATLVQPVGSPLSLECTVEGTSNPNLYWYRQAAGRGLQLLFYSVGIGQISSEVPQNLSASRPQDRQFILSSKKLLLSDSGFYLCAWSYRAGYSGNTIYFGEGSWLTVV.

This chain uses TRBV5-6 with TRBJ1-2; TRBD1 agrees at 11 bases. This CDR3 is built from 14 residues. Losses at the gene ends were 4 bases for V and 8 bases for J; bases not matched to a gene: 7. In germline, CDR1 is SGHDT, CDR2 YYEEEE. CDR3 protein: CASSDGQGAMGYTF. CDR3 DNA sequence: TGTGCCAGCAGCGATGGACAGGGGGCTATGGGCTACACCTTC.

The genes are TRBV7-2 and TRBJ1-2, with D hard to call. Germline loops: CDR1 SGHTA, CDR2 FQGNSA. V was trimmed by 3 bases and J by 8 bases, leaving 16 bases between them. This CDR3 spans 14 amino acids. CDR3 sequence (DNA): TGTGCCAGCAGCTTTCAAGAGGAGCTATGGGGCTACACCTTC. Its protein product is CASSFQEELWGYTF. The full variable domain, its missing parts supplied by reference TRBV7-2 and TRBJ1-2, is GAGVSQSPSNKVTEKGKDVELRCDPISGHTALYWYRQSLGQGLEFLIYFQGNSAPDKSGLPSDRFSAERTGGSVSTLTIQRTQQEDSAVYLCASSFQEELWGYTFGSGTRLTVV.

This clone was counted once. The chain has TRBV6-1 and TRBJ1-2; D is unresolved. Germline V gene sequence: CDR1 MNHNS, CDR2 SASEGT. V lost 5 bases and J 8 bases, leaving 18 bases between the germline ends. CDR3 length equals 14 residues. In DNA form, the CDR3 reads TGTGCCAGCAGTCCCCCAGGAAAACTCGGAGGCTACACCTTC. Translating it yields CASSPPGKLGGYTF.

The chain joins TRBV4-1 to TRBJ1-5; a possible D gene is TRBD1 (5 bases). Trimming removed 1 base from V and 3 bases from J, with 16 bases in between. The CDR3 is 17 residues long. Germline V gene data show CDR1 as MGHRA and CDR2 as YSYEKL. The CDR3 DNA reads as TGCGCCAGCAGCCAAGTTGTGGGAGGGGCCGACAATCAGCCCCAGCATTTT. Amino acids: CASSQVVGGADNQPQHF.

This clone has just a few counts. This chain uses TRBV5-1 with TRBJ2-5; TRBD2 matches 8 bases. CDR1 is SGHRS and CDR2 is YFSETQ in the germline V gene. With 1 base clipped from V and 4 bases from J, the junction kept 9 bases outside the gene matches. The CDR3 extends over 16 amino acids. The CDR3 DNA is TGCGCCAGCAGCTTGCTAGGGCGGGGGGAAGGAGAGACCCAGTACTTC. Its translation: CASSLLGRGEGETQYF. Full variable domain (rest looked up from reference TRBV5-1 and TRBJ2-5): KAGVTQTPRYLIKTRGQQVTLSCSPISGHRSVSWYQQTPGQGLQFLFEYFSETQRNKGNFPGRFSGRQFSNSRSEMNVSTLELGDSALYLCASSLLGRGEGETQYFGPGTRLLVL.

The V and J genes are TRBV19 and TRBJ2-1; TRBD2 aligns across 13 bases. CDR1 and CDR2 (germline): LNHDA, SQIVND (reference sequence). Trimming cost V 5 bases and J 3 bases; bases outside gene matches: 1. CDR3 size: 15 residues. The CDR3 DNA is TGTGCCAGTAGTCGACTAGCGGGGGGCTACAATGAGCAGTTCTTC. It codes for CASSRLAGGYNEQFF.

The chain links TRBV4-3 to TRBJ1-1; D gene unclear. V lost 4 bases, J lost 5 bases, and 11 bases lay in between. The germline gives CDR1 LGHNA, CDR2 YSLEER. The CDR3 is 13 amino acids. The CDR3: CASSRERDTEAFF. Written as DNA, the CDR3 is TGCGCCAGCAGCCGTGAGAGGGATACTGAAGCTTTCTTT.

This chain uses TRBV7-9 with TRBJ1-2, with 12 bases identical to TRBD1. The germline V gene has CDR1 SEHNR and CDR2 FQNEAQ (reference sequence). J gave up 8 bases and V 3 bases, and 10 bases lay outside the gene matches. This CDR3 comprises 16 residues. CDR3: CASSFLPGQGAEGYTF. In DNA form, the CDR3 reads TGTGCCAGCAGCTTCCTCCCGGGACAGGGGGCAGAGGGCTACACCTTC. The variable domain in full, with the rest retrieved from reference TRBV7-9 and TRBJ1-2, is DTGVSQNPRHKITKRGQNVTFRCDPISEHNRLYWYRQTLGQGPEFLTYFQNEAQLEKSRLLSDRFSAERPKGSFSTLEIQRTEQGDSAMYLCASSFLPGQGAEGYTFGSGTRLTVV.

This clone was observed a few times. This sequence joins TRBV29-1 and TRBJ1-4; tentatively, D is TRBD1 (5 bases). V gave up 2 bases and J gave up 10 bases, with 11 bases separating them. Per the germline V gene, CDR1 is SQVTM and CDR2 is ANQGSEA. CDR3 length: 12 residues. CDR3 coding DNA: TGCAGCGTTGAAAGGGGAGGGACAAAACTGTTTTTT. This encodes CSVERGGTKLFF.

The chain is built from TRBV11-2 and TRBJ2-3; 10 bases are a match to TRBD2. Losses at the gene ends were 2 bases for V and 4 bases for J; bases not matched to a gene: 9. The CDR3 contains 17 residues. Germline CDR1 and CDR2: SGHAT and FQNNGV. CDR3 amino acids: CASSLFGASGGADTQYF. The CDR3 bases are TGTGCCAGCAGCTTATTTGGCGCTAGCGGGGGCGCAGATACGCAGTATTTT.

The chain links TRBV7-2 to TRBJ2-3; the D gene is possibly TRBD2 (5 bases). V lost 5 bases, J lost 4 bases, and 13 bases lay in between. CDR3 length: 14 amino acids. Germline CDR1 SGHTA, CDR2 FQGNSA. CDR3 loop: CASSKAAIPDTQYF. CDR3 coding DNA: TGTGCCAGCAGCAAAGCGGCCATTCCAGATACGCAGTATTTT.

The rearrangement links TRBV7-9 to TRBJ1-2, with TRBD1 matching over 10 bases. After removal of 4 bases from V and 5 bases from J, the junction contained 13 bases not matched to a gene. Germline V gene lookup returns CDR1 SEHNR and CDR2 FQNEAQ (reference sequence). This CDR3 is built from 17 residues. This CDR3 reads CASSSPGQGPLSYGYTF. DNA of the CDR3: TGTGCCAGCAGCTCGCCGGGACAGGGGCCCCTTTCATATGGCTACACCTTC.

This clone came up a few times. V gene TRBV11-3 combines with J gene TRBJ1-2; D is uncertain. V was pared by 0 bases and J by 11 bases, with 10 bases between. The CDR3 covers 12 residues. CDR1 SGHNT and CDR2 YENEEA come from the germline V gene. DNA of the CDR3: TGTGCCAGCAGCTTAGATACGCGAGAATACACCTTC. This sequence encodes CASSLDTREYTF.

The chain has TRBV4-3 and TRBJ2-2; D is perhaps TRBD1 (6 bases). The CDR3 contains 15 residues. Germline CDR1 and CDR2: LGHNA and YSLEER. V was clipped by 0 bases and J by 5 bases, with 10 bases between them. CDR3 amino acids: CASSQDRQETGELFF. In DNA, the CDR3 is TGCGCCAGCAGCCAAGATAGACAGGAAACCGGGGAGCTGTTTTTT.

J is TRBJ1-1 and V is TRBV4-3, with D uncertain. V lost 0 bases and J 4 bases, leaving 15 bases between the germline ends. CDR3 length: 16 residues. Germline loops: CDR1 LGHNA, CDR2 YSLEER. The CDR3 reads CASSQDGLTGPTEAFF. The CDR3 nucleotides read TGCGCCAGCAGCCAAGATGGTCTGACTGGTCCCACTGAAGCTTTCTTT.

This CDR3 reads CASSSTGVNTGELFF. CDR3 nucleotides: TGCGCCAGCAGCTCTACAGGGGTAAACACCGGGGAGCTGTTTTTT. The chain joins TRBV5-1 to TRBJ2-2, with 7 bases identical to TRBD1. The V and J ends lost 3 bases and 2 bases, in that order; junction bases with no gene match: 4. The CDR3 runs to 15 residues. The germline CDR1 and CDR2 sequences are SGHRS and YFSETQ. Filled out from reference TRBV5-1 and TRBJ2-2, the complete variable domain reads KAGVTQTPRYLIKTRGQQVTLSCSPISGHRSVSWYQQTPGQGLQFLFEYFSETQRNKGNFPGRFSGRQFSNSRSEMNVSTLELGDSALYLCASSSTGVNTGELFFGEGSRLTVL.

The chain recombines TRBV29-1 with TRBJ2-1; 7 bases match TRBD2. Germline CDR1 SQVTM, CDR2 ANQGSEA. This CDR3 has 13 residues. V lost 7 bases, J lost 1 base, and 4 bases stayed unmatched. CDR3 DNA sequence: TGCAGCGCCTGGCGGGGGTCCTACAATGAGCAGTTCTTC. Translation: CSAWRGSYNEQFF.

This clone was seen only once. The V gene is TRBV27, the J gene TRBJ1-1; 7 nucleotides align to TRBD1. With V trimmed by 5 bases and J by 4 bases, 7 bases remained unmatched. Germline CDR1 and CDR2: MNHEY and SMNVEV (reference sequence). CDR3 size: 14 residues. The CDR3 sequence is CASSPGQASTEAFF. The CDR3 bases are TGTGCCAGCAGTCCCGGACAGGCGTCCACTGAAGCTTTCTTT.

This clone has only a few counts. V usage is TRBV5-5 and J usage is TRBJ1-2; unclear D gene. CDR3 length: 13 amino acids. V shed 7 bases and J shed 8 bases, with 18 bases lying between them. Germline CDR1 reads SGHKS; CDR2 reads YYEKEE (reference sequence). The CDR3 DNA reads TGTGCCAGCTCACGTCTCGGGGAAGACGGCTACACCTTC. This gives the protein CASSRLGEDGYTF. The full variable domain, in which reference TRBV5-5 and TRBJ1-2 provide the parts outside the CDR3, is DAGVTQSPTHLIKTRGQQVTLRCSPISGHKSVSWYQQVLGQGPQFIFQYYEKEERGRGNFPDRFSARQFPNYSSELNVNALLLGDSALYLCASSRLGEDGYTFGSGTRLTVV.

The J gene is TRBJ2-3, the V gene TRBV7-3; D is unclear. V lost 2 bases and J 4 bases, leaving 13 bases between the germline ends. The germline V gene encodes CDR1 SGHTA and CDR2 FQGTGA. The CDR3 loop spans 15 amino acids. This CDR3 reads CASSLQAKKADTQYF. The DNA of the CDR3 is TGTGCCAGCAGCTTACAGGCGAAGAAGGCAGATACGCAGTATTTT.